This TCR beta chain is from a study of shared clonotypes between healthy human individuals. General study results and limits: As a rule, naive subsets had a larger estimated richness than memory subsets. It was the non-shared clonotypes that had lower generation probabilities than clonotypes shared by all four donors. Only blood was sampled, and tissue TCR repertoires likely differ from blood ones.

Terminally differentiated effector memory CD45RA+ cells were excluded by CCR7 positive selection of CD45RO-negative cells. The donors, healthy adults who were HIV-negative, had experienced no recent acute infections or vaccinations. Only in-frame clones appear in the TCRdb table, and some are missing; sequencing was by immunoSEQ multiplex PCR. The sample lists more than 2 million clones, over 85% seen once, with about 1.1% in the top ten. Remarks on this clone: Its target is not known.

Between the trimmed V and J ends, which lost 6 bases and 6 bases, there was a span of 6 bases. Germline V gives CDR1 MNHNY, CDR2 SVGAGI (reference sequence). The CDR3 length is 10 residues. This clonotype was obtained from a man between 18 and 29 years old in good health. This chain joins TRBV6-6 and TRBJ2-7; no definite D call. The sample consisted of naive CD8+ T cells sorted from blood. The CDR3 sequence: CASSFPEQYF. The CDR3 DNA sequence: TGTGCCAGCAGCTTTCCCGAGCAGTACTTC.